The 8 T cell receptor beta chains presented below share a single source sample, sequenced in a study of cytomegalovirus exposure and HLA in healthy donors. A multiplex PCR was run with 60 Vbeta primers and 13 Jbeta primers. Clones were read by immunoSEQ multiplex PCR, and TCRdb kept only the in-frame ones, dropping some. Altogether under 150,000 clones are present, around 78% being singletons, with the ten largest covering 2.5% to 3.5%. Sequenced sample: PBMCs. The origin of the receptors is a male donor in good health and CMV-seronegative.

CDR3 nucleotides: TGTGCCAGTAGTAACAGGGGAACTAGCAATCAGCCCCAGCATTTT. This gives the protein CASSNRGTSNQPQHF. This chain uses TRBV19 with TRBJ1-5; TRBD1 matches at 7 bases. The ends lost 4 bases at V and 0 bases at J; junction bases unmatched: 3. CDR1 and CDR2 (germline): LNHDA, SQIVND (reference sequence). There are 15 residues in the CDR3.

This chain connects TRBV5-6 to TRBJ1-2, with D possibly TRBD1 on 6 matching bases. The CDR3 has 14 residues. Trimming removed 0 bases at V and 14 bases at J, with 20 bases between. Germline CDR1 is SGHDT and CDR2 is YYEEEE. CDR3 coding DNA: TGTGCCAGCAGCTTGGGGGGACACGGAATGTCCCATACCTTC. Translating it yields CASSLGGHGMSHTF.

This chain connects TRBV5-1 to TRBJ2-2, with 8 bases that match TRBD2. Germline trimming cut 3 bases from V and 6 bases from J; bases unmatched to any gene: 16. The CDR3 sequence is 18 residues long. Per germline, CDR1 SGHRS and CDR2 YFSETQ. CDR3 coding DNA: TGCGCCAGCAGCTCCGCTGGGGGGGTAGCGGGGCGACCCGGGGAGCTGTTTTTT. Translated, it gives CASSSAGGVAGRPGELFF.

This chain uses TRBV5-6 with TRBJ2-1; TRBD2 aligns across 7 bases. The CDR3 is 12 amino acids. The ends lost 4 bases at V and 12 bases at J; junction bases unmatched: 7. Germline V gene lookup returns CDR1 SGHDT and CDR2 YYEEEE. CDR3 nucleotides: TGTGCCAGCAGCCAAGCGGGGTGGGCGCAGTTCTTC. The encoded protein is CASSQAGWAQFF.

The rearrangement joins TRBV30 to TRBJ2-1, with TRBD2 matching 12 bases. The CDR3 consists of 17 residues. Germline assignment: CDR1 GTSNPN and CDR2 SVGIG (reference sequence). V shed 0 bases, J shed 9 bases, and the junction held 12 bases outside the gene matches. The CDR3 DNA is TGTGCCTGGAGTGTACTAAGGCCTAGCGGGAGGGTCGGTGAGCAGTTCTTC. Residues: CAWSVLRPSGRVGEQFF.

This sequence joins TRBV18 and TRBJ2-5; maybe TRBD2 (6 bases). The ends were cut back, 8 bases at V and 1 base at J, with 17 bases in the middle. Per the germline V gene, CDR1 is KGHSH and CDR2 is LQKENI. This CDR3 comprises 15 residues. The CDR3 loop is CASTPQGGGQETQYF. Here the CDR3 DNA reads TGTGCCAGCACCCCCCAGGGAGGAGGCCAAGAGACCCAGTACTTC.

The DNA for the CDR3 is TGTGCCAGCAGTCTTGTTCTTTCGGGAGGAGCTTTCTTT. This encodes CASSLVLSGGAFF. This rearrangement joins TRBV2 to TRBJ1-1; D ambiguous. CDR1 and CDR2 from the germline V gene are SNHLY and FYNNEI. The CDR3 is 13 residues long. Deletions cut 5 bases from V and 10 bases from J, with 17 bases between.

CDR3: CAWSGGDADTQYF. In nucleotides, the CDR3 is TGTGCCTGGAGTGGGGGGGACGCAGATACGCAGTATTTT. V gene TRBV30 combines with J gene TRBJ2-3; D may be TRBD2 (6 bases). The CDR3 is 13 residues long. Germline values: CDR1 GTSNPN, CDR2 SVGIG (reference sequence). Trimming removed 1 base from V and 4 bases from J, with 9 bases in between.